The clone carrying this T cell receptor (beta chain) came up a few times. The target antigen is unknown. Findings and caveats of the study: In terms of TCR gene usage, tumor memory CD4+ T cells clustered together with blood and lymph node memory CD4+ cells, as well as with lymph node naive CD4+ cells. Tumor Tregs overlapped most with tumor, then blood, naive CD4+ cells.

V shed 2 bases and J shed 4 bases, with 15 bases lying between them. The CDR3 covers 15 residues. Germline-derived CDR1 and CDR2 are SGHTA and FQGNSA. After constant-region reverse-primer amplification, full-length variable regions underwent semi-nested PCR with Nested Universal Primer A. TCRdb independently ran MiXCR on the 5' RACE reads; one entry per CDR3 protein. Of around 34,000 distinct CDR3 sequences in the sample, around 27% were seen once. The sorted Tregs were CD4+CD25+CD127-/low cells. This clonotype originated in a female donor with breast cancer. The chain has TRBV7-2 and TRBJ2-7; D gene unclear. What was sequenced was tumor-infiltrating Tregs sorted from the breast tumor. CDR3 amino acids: CASSLWEGKVYEQYF. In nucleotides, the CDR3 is TGTGCCAGCAGCTTATGGGAAGGCAAGGTTTACGAGCAGTACTTC. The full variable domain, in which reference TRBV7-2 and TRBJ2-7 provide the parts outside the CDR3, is GAGVSQSPSNKVTEKGKDVELRCDPISGHTALYWYRQSLGQGLEFLIYFQGNSAPDKSGLPSDRFSAERTGGSVSTLTIQRTQQEDSAVYLCASSLWEGKVYEQYFGPGTRLTVT.